This T cell receptor (beta chain) was sequenced in a study of blood T cell repertoires in COVID-19. The method was immunoSEQ multiplex PCR; TCRdb's version includes in-frame clones alone and lacks a portion of them. The sample yields hundreds of thousands of clones, around four fifths seen once. The CDR3 totals 14 residues. Germline V gives CDR1 LGHDT, CDR2 YNNKEL (reference sequence). The ends lost 3 bases at V and 1 base at J; junction bases unmatched: 2. V and J are TRBV3-1 (or the pseudogene TRBV3-2) and TRBJ1-2; 7 bases line up with TRBD1. The receptor was isolated from a woman over 75 with active or convalescent COVID-19. Sequenced sample: peripheral blood. The CDR3 sequence is CASSHRQGNYGYTF. In DNA, the CDR3 is TGTGCCAGCAGCCACCGACAGGGTAACTATGGCTACACCTTC.